This T cell receptor beta chain was recovered during a study of blood T cell repertoires in COVID-19. Study at large: The study drew acute and convalescent COVID-19 samples from the United States, Italy and Spain. Nucleic acid was either cDNA or gDNA, and it came from T cells, B-cell-depleted T cells, or PBMCs.

Methods used by the authors: Reference gene primer amplification gave nucleated cell count estimates. Using immunoSEQ multiplex PCR, the repertoire was profiled, and TCRdb retains in-frame clones only, with some absent. V and J calls and clone size are as listed in that table; D and trimming were resolved from the DNA. In the table there are 90,000 to 100,000 clones, approximately 86% of which are singletons. CDR1 and CDR2 (germline): MDHEN, SYDVKM. The CDR3 runs to 17 residues. The V segment lost 2 bases and the J segment 2 bases; nucleotides outside the gene matches: 6. The chain employs TRBV28 and TRBJ2-1, with 10 positions matching TRBD2. This TCR was recovered from a man aged 80 or over with acute or convalescent COVID-19. Sequences were obtained from peripheral blood. The CDR3 protein is CASSLSLAGVTYNEQFF. The CDR3 DNA is TGTGCCAGCAGTTTAAGTCTAGCGGGAGTAACCTACAATGAGCAGTTCTTC.